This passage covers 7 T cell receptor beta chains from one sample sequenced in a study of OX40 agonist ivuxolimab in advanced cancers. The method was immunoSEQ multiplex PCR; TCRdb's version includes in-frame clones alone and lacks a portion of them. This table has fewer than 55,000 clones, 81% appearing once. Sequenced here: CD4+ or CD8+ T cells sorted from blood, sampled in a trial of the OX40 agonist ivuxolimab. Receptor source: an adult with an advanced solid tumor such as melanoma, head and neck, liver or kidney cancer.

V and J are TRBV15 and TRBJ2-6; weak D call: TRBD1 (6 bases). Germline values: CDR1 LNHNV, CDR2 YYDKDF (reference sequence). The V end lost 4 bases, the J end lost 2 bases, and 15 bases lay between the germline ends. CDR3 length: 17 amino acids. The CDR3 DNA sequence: TGTGCCACCAGCACCACAACAGGGTTAGCTGGGGCCAACGTCCTGACTTTC. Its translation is CATSTTTGLAGANVLTF.

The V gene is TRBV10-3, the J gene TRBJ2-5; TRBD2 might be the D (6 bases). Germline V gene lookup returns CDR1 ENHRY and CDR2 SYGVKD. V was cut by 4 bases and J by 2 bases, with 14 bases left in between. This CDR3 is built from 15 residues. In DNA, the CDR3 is TGTGCCATCAGTGGTCGGGGGAGAGGGCAAGAGACCCAGTACTTC. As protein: CAISGRGRGQETQYF.

This CDR3 is CASSPEVGGERAFSPLHF. The CDR3 DNA is TGTGCCAGTAGTCCCGAAGTGGGGGGAGAGAGGGCGTTTTCACCCCTCCACTTT. The genes are TRBV19 and TRBJ1-6; D is perhaps TRBD1 (5 bases). The CDR3 is made up of 18 amino acids. The V gene's germline CDR1 is LNHDA and CDR2 SQIVND (reference sequence). Trimming removed 5 bases from V and 9 bases from J, with 26 bases in between.

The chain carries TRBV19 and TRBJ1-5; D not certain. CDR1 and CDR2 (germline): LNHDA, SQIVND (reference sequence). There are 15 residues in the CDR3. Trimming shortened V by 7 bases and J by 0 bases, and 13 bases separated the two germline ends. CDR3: CASTDRHFSNQPQHF. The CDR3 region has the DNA TGTGCCAGTACTGATAGGCATTTTAGCAATCAGCCCCAGCATTTT.

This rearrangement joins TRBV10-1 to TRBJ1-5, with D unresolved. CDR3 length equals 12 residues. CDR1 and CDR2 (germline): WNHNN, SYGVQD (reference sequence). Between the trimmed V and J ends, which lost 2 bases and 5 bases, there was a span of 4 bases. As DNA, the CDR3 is TGCGCCAGCAGTGAGGCTTATCAGCCCCAGCATTTT. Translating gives CASSEAYQPQHF.

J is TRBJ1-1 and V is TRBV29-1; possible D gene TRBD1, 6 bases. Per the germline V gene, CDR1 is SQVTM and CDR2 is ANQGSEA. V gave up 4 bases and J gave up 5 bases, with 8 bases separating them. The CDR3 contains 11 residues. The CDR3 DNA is TGCAGCGTTGTAAGGGGGACTGAAGCTTTCTTT. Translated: CSVVRGTEAFF.

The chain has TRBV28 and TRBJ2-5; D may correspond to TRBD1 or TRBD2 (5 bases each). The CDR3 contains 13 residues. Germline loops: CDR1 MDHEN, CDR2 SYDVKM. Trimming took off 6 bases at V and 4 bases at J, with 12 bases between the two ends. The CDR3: CASRTPGRETQYF. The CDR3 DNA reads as TGTGCCAGCAGAACCCCGGGGCGAGAGACCCAGTACTTC.